The rows below give T cell receptor beta chains drawn from one sample of a study of shared clonotypes between healthy human individuals. The protocol was immunoSEQ multiplex PCR, while the TCRdb copy is restricted to in-frame clones and leaves out a portion. The data contain 1,500,000 or so clones, more than 95% of them singletons. Sequenced: naive CD4+ T cells sorted from blood. Receptors originate from a young man in good health. Each CDR3 is given with its conserved first and last residue. The D gene is left open where the match is weak. Size tells how often a clone was seen (once, few, many) or the class of an expanded clone, and some rows leave it out.

.,TRBV28,.,TRBJ1-1,CASSLVVGGGWDTEAFF,TGTGCCAGCAGTCTCGTTGTTGGGGGCGGGTGGGACACTGAAGCTTTCTTT
TRBD2,TRBV27,.,TRBJ2-1,CASSFSELAAPNEQFF,TGTGCCAGCAGTTTCTCGGAACTAGCGGCTCCTAATGAGCAGTTCTTC
TRBD2,TRBV2,.,TRBJ2-1,CASSDYTLAGLKRYNEQFF,TGTGCCAGCAGTGATTATACCTTAGCGGGACTTAAGAGATACAATGAGCAGTTCTTC
.,TRBV28,.,TRBJ2-1,CASSPLGPLTEQFF,TGTGCCAGCAGTCCCTTGGGGCCCCTCACCGAGCAGTTCTTC
.,TRBV25-1,.,TRBJ2-7,CASSFLVGARSEQYF,TGTGCCAGCAGTTTCCTCGTTGGGGCGCGGAGCGAGCAGTACTTC
.,TRBV28,.,TRBJ2-7,CASSLRETDYEQYF,TGTGCCAGCAGTTTAAGGGAGACGGACTACGAGCAGTACTTC
TRBD2,TRBV19,.,TRBJ2-3,CASRGLAGTSDTQYF,TGTGCCAGTAGGGGACTAGCGGGGACATCGGATACGCAGTATTTT
.,TRBV29-1,.,TRBJ2-5,CSVETEKETQYF,TGCAGCGTTGAAACGGAAAAAGAGACCCAGTACTTC
.,TRBV19,once,TRBJ2-1,CASSIATQGNEQFF,TGTGCCAGTAGTATAGCCACACAGGGCAATGAGCAGTTCTTC
.,TRBV18,.,TRBJ2-5,CASSPPGHLGGETQYF,TGTGCCAGCTCACCACCGGGACACCTGGGAGGGGAGACCCAGTACTTC
TRBD2,TRBV27,.,TRBJ2-2,CASSPPTQGLAGSTGELFF,TGTGCCAGCAGTCCTCCGACCCAGGGACTAGCGGGATCCACCGGGGAGCTGTTTTTT
.,TRBV18,.,TRBJ2-3,CASSPPRRQTETSTDTQYF,TGTGCCAGCTCACCACCGAGACGGCAGACAGAGACTAGCACAGATACGCAGTATTTT
.,TRBV5-1,once,TRBJ1-1,CAGRQAEGTEAFF,TGCGCGGGAAGACAGGCCGAAGGCACTGAAGCTTTCTTT
.,TRBV7-2,once,TRBJ2-7,CASSPRDAAYEQYF,TGTGCCAGCAGCCCCAGGGACGCCGCCTACGAGCAGTACTTC
.,TRBV19,.,TRBJ1-3,CASSIGTIGNTIYF,TGTGCCAGTAGTATCGGGACAATCGGAAACACCATATATTTT
.,TRBV5-5,.,TRBJ2-1,CASSLSLGNEQFF,TGTGCCAGCAGCTTGAGCCTAGGCAATGAGCAGTTCTTC
.,TRBV9,.,TRBJ2-1,CASSVSLAGQYNEQFF,TGTGCCAGCAGCGTATCCCTTGCGGGACAGTACAATGAGCAGTTCTTC
.,TRBV6-5,.,TRBJ1-2,CASREAGGYTF,TGTGCCAGCAGAGAGGCCGGTGGCTACACCTTC
.,TRBV5-1,.,TRBJ2-1,CASSPLHGQGEQFF,TGCGCCAGCAGCCCACTCCACGGGCAGGGCGAGCAGTTCTTC
.,TRBV5-5,.,TRBJ1-3,CASSLSRKGFSSGNTIYF,TGTGCCAGCAGCCTATCCCGAAAGGGCTTCAGCTCTGGAAACACCATATATTTT
TRBD1,TRBV6-5,.,TRBJ2-2,CASRGQGAITGELFF,TGTGCCAGCAGAGGACAGGGGGCGATCACCGGGGAGCTGTTTTTT
.,TRBV10-3,.,TRBJ1-1,CATSRGIDLNTEAFF,TGTGCCACCAGCCGGGGGATAGACCTCAACACTGAAGCTTTCTTT
.,TRBV5-6,.,TRBJ2-5,CASSLVEETQYF,TGTGCCAGCAGCTTAGTGGAAGAGACCCAGTACTTC
.,TRBV2,.,TRBJ2-2,CASKRQETNTGELFF,TGTGCCAGCAAACGCCAGGAGACGAACACCGGGGAGCTGTTTTTT
TRBD1,TRBV11-2,.,TRBJ2-7,CASSLDYGQGYEQYF,TGTGCCAGCAGCTTAGATTATGGACAGGGTTACGAGCAGTACTTC
.,TRBV5-1,once,TRBJ2-1,CASSPNPSSYNEQFF,TGCGCCAGCAGCCCGAACCCGAGCTCCTACAATGAGCAGTTCTTC
TRBD2,TRBV7-2,.,TRBJ2-1,CASSPQGGTSGSNEQFF,TGTGCCAGCAGCCCCCAAGGCGGTACTAGCGGGAGCAATGAGCAGTTCTTC
TRBD2,TRBV7-2,.,TRBJ2-7,CASSSEGSGTPYEQYF,TGTGCCAGCAGCTCAGAGGGTAGCGGGACCCCCTACGAGCAGTACTTC
.,TRBV4-3,.,TRBJ2-5,CASSGGQGPTREETQYF,TGCGCCAGCAGCGGGGGGCAGGGACCTACCCGAGAAGAGACCCAGTACTTC
TRBD2,TRBV29-1,.,TRBJ2-1,CSVDGLAIRGGYEQFF,TGCAGCGTTGATGGACTAGCGATCAGAGGGGGCTATGAGCAGTTCTTC
TRBD2,TRBV13,once,TRBJ2-7,CASSYSGLAALSYEQYF,TGTGCCAGCAGCTACTCGGGACTAGCGGCCCTAAGCTACGAGCAGTACTTC
TRBD2,TRBV11-2,.,TRBJ2-7,CASSLEDPGLAASYEQYF,TGTGCCAGCAGCTTAGAGGACCCGGGGCTAGCGGCCTCCTACGAGCAGTACTTC
.,TRBV21-1,few,TRBJ2-1,CASSKGGLAGVANSKMKYNEQFF,TGTGCCAGCAGCAAAGGGGGACTAGCGGGCGTTGCCAATAGCAAAATGAAATACAATGAGCAGTTCTTC
.,TRBV18,once,TRBJ1-3,CASSPQTSDSGNTIYF,TGTGCCAGCTCACCACAAACAAGCGACTCTGGAAACACCATATATTTT
TRBD2,TRBV4-1,.,TRBJ2-7,CASSQDGTSGSSGYEQYF,TGCGCCAGCAGCCAAGATGGGACTAGCGGGAGCTCGGGGTACGAGCAGTACTTC
TRBD2,TRBV11-2,.,TRBJ2-2,CASSPGTSGRFPGELFF,TGTGCCAGCAGCCCCGGGACTAGCGGGAGATTCCCCGGGGAGCTGTTTTTT
.,TRBV15,.,TRBJ1-1,CATSRTVARVTEAFF,TGTGCCACCAGCAGGACAGTAGCCAGGGTGACTGAAGCTTTCTTT
.,TRBV27,.,TRBJ1-1,CASSRGTSTEAFF,TGTGCCAGCAGCAGAGGTACGTCCACTGAAGCTTTCTTT
.,TRBV28,.,TRBJ1-1,CASSPQGSNTEAFF,TGTGCCAGCAGTCCACAGGGCAGTAACACTGAAGCTTTCTTT
.,TRBV9,.,TRBJ2-3,CASSKQGLGSTDTQYF,TGTGCCAGCAGTAAACAGGGATTGGGGAGCACAGATACGCAGTATTTT
.,TRBV6-5,.,TRBJ2-2,CASRPRQPNTGELFF,TGTGCCAGCAGGCCCAGGCAACCTAACACCGGGGAGCTGTTTTTT
TRBD1,TRBV6-1,once,TRBJ2-2,CASSAVGTGLITGELFF,TGTGCCAGCAGTGCGGTAGGGACAGGGCTAATCACCGGGGAGCTGTTTTTT
.,TRBV19,once,TRBJ2-1,CASGWLGNEQFF,TGTGCCAGTGGATGGCTTGGCAATGAGCAGTTCTTC
.,TRBV2,.,TRBJ1-2,CASSENRSNYGYTF,TGTGCCAGCAGTGAAAACAGGTCTAACTATGGCTACACCTTC
.,TRBV28,.,TRBJ2-2,CASSFPGPGELFF,TGTGCCAGCAGTTTTCCGGGTCCCGGGGAGCTGTTTTTT
.,TRBV9,once,TRBJ1-1,CASSPGVISDEAFF,TGTGCCAGCAGCCCGGGGGTTATTAGCGATGAAGCTTTCTTT
.,TRBV4-3,.,TRBJ1-1,CASSLEMGAQGTEAFF,TGCGCCAGCAGCCTAGAGATGGGGGCTCAGGGCACTGAAGCTTTCTTT
.,TRBV11-2,.,TRBJ1-6,CASNLDGGPGNSPLHF,TGTGCCAGCAACTTAGATGGGGGCCCGGGCAATTCACCCCTCCACTTT
.,TRBV14,once,TRBJ2-7,CASSPRKGGSYEQYF,TGTGCCAGCAGCCCCCGGAAGGGGGGGTCCTACGAGCAGTACTTC
.,TRBV2,.,TRBJ2-7,CASSTGTQYF,TGTGCCAGCAGTACCGGGACGCAGTACTTC
TRBD2,TRBV19,.,TRBJ2-7,CASSKLAGVGYEQYF,TGTGCCAGTAGTAAACTAGCGGGAGTTGGTTACGAGCAGTACTTC
TRBD1,TRBV30,.,TRBJ2-7,CAWSQGADEQYF,TGTGCCTGGAGTCAGGGGGCTGACGAGCAGTACTTC
.,TRBV30,.,TRBJ1-1,CAWSVRRGQETFF,TGTGCCTGGAGTGTACGGCGGGGGCAGGAGACTTTCTTT
.,TRBV28,.,TRBJ2-6,CASSLRRGAGANVLTF,TGTGCCAGCAGTTTGAGGAGGGGGGCTGGGGCCAACGTCCTGACTTTC
.,TRBV6-6,.,TRBJ1-5,CASSYPDIPPQHF,TGTGCCAGCAGTTACCCCGACATTCCGCCCCAGCATTTT